This T cell receptor beta chain was recovered during a study of blood T cell repertoires in COVID-19. Repertoires were generated with immunoSEQ multiplex PCR, while TCRdb's copy carries only in-frame clones and drops some. The repertoire includes about 360,000 clones, approximately 86% of them detected once, and roughly 6.6% sits in the top ten. During active infection, Seattle patients enrolled and were then monitored through disease. Germline CDR1 reads MGHDK; CDR2 reads SYGVNS. The CDR3 covers 14 residues. V was shortened by 5 bases and J by 0 bases, with 9 bases between the two germline ends. The chain carries TRBV25-1 and TRBJ2-3; no clear D gene. Sample: peripheral blood. This receptor was identified in a woman in her fifties or sixties with COVID-19, enrolled during active disease. DNA of the CDR3: TGTGCCAGCAGTCTAACCTACAGCACAGATACGCAGTATTTT. Its protein is CASSLTYSTDTQYF.